The rows below give T cell receptor beta chains drawn from one sample of a study of blood T cell repertoires in COVID-19. Profiling relied on immunoSEQ multiplex PCR, and the TCRdb table lists in-frame clones only, not all of them. The sample yields about 190,000 clones, less than 90% seen once. The specimen sequenced was peripheral blood. The receptors come from a woman in her thirties or forties with acute or convalescent COVID-19. CDR3s include the opening cysteine and the closing phenylalanine or tryptophan. A D gene is named only where the DNA matches it firmly. A clone size is listed for some rows: how often the clone was seen (once, few, many), or a class if it is expanded.

v_gene	len	d_gene	abundance	j_gene	CDR3nt	CDR3aa
TRBV11-2	14	TRBD1	NA	TRBJ1-1	TGTGCCAGCAGTAGAAACCGGGACAGGGGAGAAGCTTTCTTT	CASSRNRDRGEAFF
TRBV28	12	TRBD2	NA	TRBJ2-1	TGTGCCAGCTTCGGGGGGATATTCGAGCAGTTCTTC	CASFGGIFEQFF
TRBV7-2	16	TRBD1	NA	TRBJ2-5	TGTGCCAGCAGCCTATCCCGGACAGGGAATGGTGAGACCCAGTACTTC	CASSLSRTGNGETQYF
TRBV13	15	TRBD2	NA	TRBJ2-3	TGTGCCAGCACCGGGACTAGCGGGAGGCCTGATACGCAGTATTTT	CASTGTSGRPDTQYF
TRBV19	14	TRBD1	once	TRBJ1-2	TGTGCCAGTAGTATTTACTCAGGGGGATACGGCTACACCTTC	CASSIYSGGYGYTF
TRBV7-9	16	NA	NA	TRBJ2-3	TGTGCCAGCAGCTTACCGACGGGAGCTAGCACAGATACGCAGTATTTT	CASSLPTGASTDTQYF
TRBV28	12	NA	NA	TRBJ1-3	TGTGCCAGCATCGAAAGGGGGAACACCATATATTTT	CASIERGNTIYF
TRBV19	15	TRBD2	NA	TRBJ2-6	TGTGCCAGTAGTGCGGGGGGGACCGGGGCCAACGTCCTGACTTTC	CASSAGGTGANVLTF
TRBV6-5	15	NA	NA	TRBJ1-1	TGTGCCAGCAGTTACGGGGCAGGGTTTAACACTGAAGCTTTCTTT	CASSYGAGFNTEAFF
TRBV4-1	15	TRBD2	NA	TRBJ2-1	TGCGCCAGCAGCCAGCCGGGACTAGCTTCCGGTGAGCAGTTCTTC	CASSQPGLASGEQFF
TRBV6-4	15	TRBD1	few	TRBJ1-1	TGTGCCAGCAGTGCTGGGACAGGGGGGAACACTGAAGCTTTCTTT	CASSAGTGGNTEAFF
TRBV4-1	16	NA	NA	TRBJ1-5	TGCGCCAGCAGCCAAGCGAGAGGACAGAGCAATCAGCCCCAGCATTTT	CASSQARGQSNQPQHF
TRBV5-6	15	NA	once	TRBJ2-3	TGTGCCAGCAGCTTGAACGGGTTCGGCACAGATACGCAGTATTTT	CASSLNGFGTDTQYF
TRBV7-9	13	NA	NA	TRBJ1-2	TGTGCCAGCACCTTAGTGGGCTCGTATGGCTACACCTTC	CASTLVGSYGYTF
TRBV10-2	15	TRBD2	once	TRBJ2-1	TGCGCCAGCAGTGATAGCGCGGGAGGCCCCAATGAGCAGTTCTTC	CASSDSAGGPNEQFF
TRBV3-1/TRBV3-2	16	TRBD2	NA	TRBJ2-5	TGTGCCAGCAGCCAAGAGTTGGCGGGAGCTTTGGAGACCCAGTACTTC	CASSQELAGALETQYF
TRBV4-2	17	TRBD1	once	TRBJ2-7	TGTGCCAGCAGCCAAGAGGTATTGGGACAGGGACCCTACGAGCAGTACTTC	CASSQEVLGQGPYEQYF
TRBV6-1	11	NA	NA	TRBJ2-7	TGTGCCAGCAGTGATACTTACGAGCAGTACTTC	CASSDTYEQYF
TRBV18	18	NA	NA	TRBJ2-2	TGTGCCAGCACCGAACTAGCTACGGTTTACGCGAACACCGGGGAGCTGTTTTTT	CASTELATVYANTGELFF
TRBV19	17	NA	NA	TRBJ2-2	TGTGCCAGTAGTATTTTCGAGGCAGGGTGGGATGGCGGGGAGCTGTTTTTT	CASSIFEAGWDGGELFF
TRBV5-1	15	TRBD1	NA	TRBJ1-4	TGCGCCAGCAGCGTAACCGGGACAGGGGAGGAAAAACTGTTTTTT	CASSVTGTGEEKLFF
TRBV5-5	12	NA	once	TRBJ1-4	TGTGCCAGCAGCTTGGCGGAGGGAAAACTGTTTTTT	CASSLAEGKLFF
TRBV28	15	NA	NA	TRBJ1-5	TGTGCCAGCAGCCGACTGGGGAGTAGCAATCAGCCCCAGCATTTT	CASSRLGSSNQPQHF
TRBV25-1	15	NA	NA	TRBJ1-4	TGTGCCAGCACCCCGAGCTTAGCAACTAATGAAAAACTGTTTTTT	CASTPSLATNEKLFF
TRBV28	14	NA	NA	TRBJ2-1	TGTGCCAGCAACCTCGCCACAGCCTACAATGAGCAGTTCTTC	CASNLATAYNEQFF
TRBV5-1	14	NA	once	TRBJ1-4	TGCGCCAGCAGCTTGGATCCTTCGGATGAAAAACTGTTTTTT	CASSLDPSDEKLFF
TRBV27	14	NA	few	TRBJ1-2	NA	CASSSSTRNYGYTF
TRBV25-1	17	TRBD1	NA	TRBJ2-5	TGTGCCAGCAGTGAATTTGGGGTGACAGGGGGCGGAGAGACCCAGTACTTC	CASSEFGVTGGGETQYF
TRBV10-3	14	NA	NA	TRBJ1-1	TGTGCCATCAGTGAGGTTGGGAGGGGCACTGAAGCTTTCTTT	CAISEVGRGTEAFF
TRBV27	18	NA	NA	TRBJ2-3	TGTGCCAGCAGACCCACCATAGTCGTCGCGGGGAGCACAGATACGCAGTATTTT	CASRPTIVVAGSTDTQYF
TRBV6-4	13	TRBD1	once	TRBJ1-5	TGTGCCAGCAGCACAGGGGGTGGACAGCCCCAGCATTTT	CASSTGGGQPQHF
TRBV5-1	16	TRBD2	NA	TRBJ2-7	TGCGCCAGCACGCCATCCTTAGCGGGAGGGTTCGACGAGCAGTACTTC	CASTPSLAGGFDEQYF
TRBV27	14	TRBD1	NA	TRBJ2-7	TGTGCCAGCAGTTTACAGGGGGCGGCCTACGAGCAGTACTTC	CASSLQGAAYEQYF
TRBV10-3	12	NA	NA	TRBJ2-7	TGTGCCATCAGTGACACTATCTACGAGCAGTACTTC	CAISDTIYEQYF
TRBV24-1	13	NA	NA	TRBJ1-1	TGTGCCACCAACTCTCGGAGGGGTACTGAAGCTTTCTTT	CATNSRRGTEAFF
TRBV9	14	NA	NA	TRBJ1-3	TGTGCCAGCAGCTACGGGGGGCTCGGAAACACCATATATTTT	CASSYGGLGNTIYF
TRBV6-2/TRBV6-3	17	TRBD1	once	TRBJ1-2	TGTGCCAGCAGTCCACCACCCGACAGGGCCTTTGGGTATGGCTACACCTTC	CASSPPPDRAFGYGYTF
TRBV5-1	14	NA	NA	TRBJ1-6	TGCGCCAGCAGCTTTAAGCCAGGTGATTCACCCCTCCACTTT	CASSFKPGDSPLHF
TRBV14	15	TRBD1	once	TRBJ1-1	TGTGCCAGCAGCCAAGTCCCGGACAGGACCACTGAAGCTTTCTTT	CASSQVPDRTTEAFF
TRBV5-5	15	TRBD1	NA	TRBJ1-1	TGTGCCAGCAGTTCACCACAGGGGGTAGGCACTGAAGCTTTCTTT	CASSSPQGVGTEAFF
TRBV7-6	19	TRBD2	NA	TRBJ2-7	TGTGCCAGCAGCTCGGGGTTCAGGGGACGGCTAGCGGGAATGTACGAGCAGTACTTC	CASSSGFRGRLAGMYEQYF
TRBV12-3/TRBV12-4	13	NA	NA	TRBJ1-1	TGTGCCAGCAGTCCCTCAGGTAACACTGAAGCTTTCTTT	CASSPSGNTEAFF
TRBV30	15	TRBD2	NA	TRBJ2-6	TGTGCCTGGAGTCTCGGGGGGGCTGGGGCCAACGTCCTGACTTTC	CAWSLGGAGANVLTF
TRBV18	16	NA	NA	TRBJ2-6	TGTGCCAGCTCATTACGGCAGGCCTCTGGGGCCAACGTCCTGACTTTC	CASSLRQASGANVLTF
TRBV7-8	15	TRBD1	NA	TRBJ1-4	TGTGCCAGCAGCTTAGCGCTCAGGGGGAATGAAAAACTGTTTTTT	CASSLALRGNEKLFF
TRBV5-4	14	NA	NA	TRBJ2-3	TGTGCCAGCACCCAGTGGGGGCTCACAGATACGCAGTATTTT	CASTQWGLTDTQYF
TRBV7-8	16	TRBD1	NA	TRBJ2-3	TGTGCCAGCAGCTTATATACAGGGGTACGGAAGCGGACGCAGTATTTT	CASSLYTGVRKRTQYF
TRBV5-1	14	NA	NA	TRBJ1-1	TGCGCCAGCAGCTTGGCCCCAACCCAGACTGAAGCTTTCTTT	CASSLAPTQTEAFF
TRBV6-1	15	NA	NA	TRBJ2-1	TGTGCCAGCAGTGAATGGACGGAGGTTAATAATGAGCAGTTCTTC	CASSEWTEVNNEQFF
TRBV7-9	15	TRBD1	NA	TRBJ1-5	TGTGCCAGCAGCTTAGGTGACAGGGTAAACCAGCCCCAGCATTTT	CASSLGDRVNQPQHF
TRBV11-3	16	NA	NA	TRBJ2-2	TGTGCCAGCAGCCCCGGGGAGGGGGCGAACACCGGGGAGCTGTTTTTT	CASSPGEGANTGELFF
TRBV15	14	NA	NA	TRBJ2-3	TGTGCCACCAGCAGAGGGACAAACACAGATACGCAGTATTTT	CATSRGTNTDTQYF
TRBV4-1	17	TRBD1	NA	TRBJ2-3	TGCGCCAGCAGCCAAGGGGACAGCGCTTTTAGCACAGATACGCAGTATTTT	CASSQGDSAFSTDTQYF
TRBV19	13	NA	NA	TRBJ2-7	TGTGCCAGTAGTAATGTGGGCTTGGGCGAGCAGTACTTC	CASSNVGLGEQYF
TRBV11-2	15	NA	NA	TRBJ2-3	TGTGCCAGCAGCTCTTGGGCTGCTAGCACAGATACGCAGTATTTT	CASSSWAASTDTQYF